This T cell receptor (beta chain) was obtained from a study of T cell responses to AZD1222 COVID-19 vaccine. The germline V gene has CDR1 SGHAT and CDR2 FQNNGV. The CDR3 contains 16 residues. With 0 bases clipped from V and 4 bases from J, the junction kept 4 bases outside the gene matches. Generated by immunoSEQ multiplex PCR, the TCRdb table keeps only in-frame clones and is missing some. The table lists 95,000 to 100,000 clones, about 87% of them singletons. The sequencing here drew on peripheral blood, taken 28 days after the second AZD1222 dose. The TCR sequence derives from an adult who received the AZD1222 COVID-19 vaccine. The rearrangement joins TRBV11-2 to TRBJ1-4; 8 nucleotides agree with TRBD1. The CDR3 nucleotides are TGTGCCAGCAGCTTAGATCTAACAGGGGGTAATGAAAAACTGTTTTTT. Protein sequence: CASSLDLTGGNEKLFF.